These 10 T cell receptor beta chains share one sample of origin, sequenced in a study of blood T cell repertoires in COVID-19. Sequencing was performed with immunoSEQ multiplex PCR; in TCRdb, only in-frame clones are kept and a portion is missing. The sample carries about 120,000 clones, about 85% recorded once. The material sequenced was peripheral blood. The receptors originated from a man at least 80 years old with acute or convalescent COVID-19.

The chain couples TRBV10-3 to TRBJ1-3; TRBD1 might be the D (5 bases). The germline V and J ends were trimmed by 2 bases and 8 bases, with 10 bases remaining between them. The length of the CDR3 is 13 residues. Germline-derived CDR1 and CDR2 are ENHRY and SYGVKD. CDR3 coding DNA: TGTGCCATCAGTGAGGGAGTAGGGGACACCATATATTTT. This sequence encodes CAISEGVGDTIYF.

V gene TRBV5-1 combines with J gene TRBJ2-3; D gene ambiguous. CDR3 size: 12 residues. The V and J ends lost 7 bases and 0 bases respectively, with 6 bases between them. Germline V CDR1 and CDR2: SGHRS, YFSETQ. CDR3 DNA sequence: TGCGCCAGCCGTCCTAGCACAGATACGCAGTATTTT. Amino acids: CASRPSTDTQYF.

The chain joins TRBV5-5 to TRBJ2-7; no clear D gene. The CDR3 is made up of 14 amino acids. Germline V gives CDR1 SGHKS, CDR2 YYEKEE (reference sequence). V was pared by 0 bases and J by 1 base, with 8 bases between. CDR3: CASSLGIASYEQYF. DNA for the CDR3: TGTGCCAGCAGCTTGGGTATCGCGTCCTACGAGCAGTACTTC.

The J gene is TRBJ1-6, the V gene TRBV6-5; D is undetermined. V lost 2 bases to trimming and J lost 13 bases, with 6 bases between them. The CDR3 is made up of 11 amino acids. CDR1 MNHEY and CDR2 SVGAGI come from the germline V gene. Here the CDR3 reads CASSYAGPLHF. CDR3 bases: TGTGCCAGCAGTTACGCGGGCCCCCTCCACTTT.

V and J are TRBV20-1 and TRBJ1-2; D gene uncertain. V was pared by 6 bases and J by 4 bases, with 9 bases between. The CDR3 has 11 amino acids. The germline CDR1 and CDR2 sequences are DFQATT and SNEGSKA (reference sequence). CDR3: CSAVTLYGYTF. CDR3 DNA sequence: TGCAGTGCAGTTACTCTCTATGGCTACACCTTC.

The chain combines TRBV19 with TRBJ1-1; TRBD1 is a possible D gene (5 bases). The germline V gene encodes CDR1 LNHDA and CDR2 SQIVND (reference sequence). Trimming stripped 6 bases from V and 5 bases from J, with 16 bases between. This CDR3 is 14 amino acids long. CDR3 coding DNA: TGTGCCAGTAGGAGAATGGCCGGGGGGACTGAAGCTTTCTTT. It translates to CASRRMAGGTEAFF.

The J gene is TRBJ2-5, the V gene TRBV6-5, with TRBD1 matching over 9 bases. This CDR3 spans 14 amino acids. The junction had 1 base not matched to a gene; V was cut back by 2 bases and J by 3 bases. CDR1 MNHEY and CDR2 SVGAGI come from the germline V gene. The CDR3, as DNA: TGTGCCAGCAGTTACAGGACAGGGGAAGAGACCCAGTACTTC. Amino acid sequence: CASSYRTGEETQYF.

The rearrangement links TRBV5-1 to TRBJ1-2, with TRBD1 identical over 10 bases. Germline V gives CDR1 SGHRS, CDR2 YFSETQ. CDR3 length equals 14 residues. J gave up 4 bases and V 4 bases, and 4 bases lay outside the gene matches. In DNA, the CDR3 is TGCGCCAGCAGCCCACGACAGGGGGCCTATGGCTACACCTTC. It codes for CASSPRQGAYGYTF.

V gene TRBV28 combines with J gene TRBJ1-2; 10 bases align to TRBD1. The CDR3 has 14 amino acids. V was pared by 6 bases and J by 1 base, with 2 bases of the junction left unmatched. In germline, CDR1 is MDHEN, CDR2 SYDVKM. As DNA, the CDR3 is TGTGCCAGCAGGGGACAGGGGATTAACTATGGCTACACCTTC. Residues: CASRGQGINYGYTF.

The sample holds one count of this clone. The chain carries TRBV5-4 and TRBJ2-5, with 13 bases lining up with TRBD2. The J segment lost 5 bases and the V segment lost 5 bases, leaving 0 bases of the junction unmatched. Per the germline V gene, CDR1 is SGHNT and CDR2 is YYREEE (reference sequence). This CDR3 is 13 amino acids long. This chain's CDR3 is CASRTSGGETQYF. CDR3 nucleotides: TGTGCCAGCAGGACTAGCGGGGGGGAGACCCAGTACTTC. The full variable domain, in which reference TRBV5-4 and TRBJ2-5 provide the parts outside the CDR3, is ETGVTQSPTHLIKTRGQQVTLRCSSQSGHNTVSWYQQALGQGPQFIFQYYREEENGRGNFPPRFSGLQFPNYSSELNVNALELDDSALYLCASRTSGGETQYFGPGTRLLVL.